This T cell receptor beta chain was recorded in a study of T cells expressing NK-cell markers. Study summary: Beta-chain profiling covered CD3+CD56+NKG2C+, CD3+CD56+NKG2C- and CD3+CD56-NKG2C+ sorted subsets. Study observations and caveats: The CD3+CD56-NKG2C+ fraction was also led by these clonotypes in several donors. About six donors carried dominant NKG2C+ clonotypes that made up roughly 1.0-7.0% of their CD8+ T cells.

For this clonotype: Its antigen is unknown.

TCRdb reworked the 5' RACE reads into one entry per CDR3 protein, no DNA. The sample has approximately 550,000 distinct CDR3 sequences. Germline V lookup: CDR1 GTSNPN, CDR2 SVGIG (reference sequence). This CDR3 contains 15 residues. This TCR was recovered from a man in his late teens or twenties in good health. Sequencing was done on a sample of blood T cells: a sorted CD56 or NKG2C T cell subset, CD4+ or CD8+ T cells, or bulk PBMC T cells (not recorded which). This chain connects TRBV30 to TRBJ2-5; TCRdb names TRBD1, which stays unverified in the absence of DNA. The CDR3 is CAWKDRDSPGETQYF.